These 2 T cell receptor beta chains share one sample of origin, sequenced in a study of blood T cell repertoires in COVID-19. The protocol was immunoSEQ multiplex PCR, while the TCRdb copy is restricted to in-frame clones and leaves out a portion. The sample has 70,000 or so clones; approximately 89% are singletons. Sequences were obtained from peripheral blood. The origin of the receptors is a woman of 80 years or more with active or convalescent COVID-19.

V and J are TRBV2 and TRBJ2-1, with TRBD1 matching 10 bases. The CDR3 is made up of 15 amino acids. Germline loops: CDR1 SNHLY, CDR2 FYNNEI. V was clipped by 4 bases and J by 8 bases; unmatched bases: 8. The CDR3 bases are TGTGCCAGCAGTGCCTTGGGGACAGGGGTCGATGAGCAGTTCTTC. It codes for CASSALGTGVDEQFF.

The rearrangement links TRBV5-1 to TRBJ2-5; D is perhaps TRBD2 (5 bases). There are 12 residues in the CDR3. Germline CDR1 and CDR2: SGHRS and YFSETQ. The germline V and J ends were trimmed by 3 bases and 5 bases, with 8 bases remaining between them. The CDR3 here is CASSSPGETQYF. The CDR3 DNA follows: TGCGCCAGCAGCTCCCCGGGGGAGACCCAGTACTTC.